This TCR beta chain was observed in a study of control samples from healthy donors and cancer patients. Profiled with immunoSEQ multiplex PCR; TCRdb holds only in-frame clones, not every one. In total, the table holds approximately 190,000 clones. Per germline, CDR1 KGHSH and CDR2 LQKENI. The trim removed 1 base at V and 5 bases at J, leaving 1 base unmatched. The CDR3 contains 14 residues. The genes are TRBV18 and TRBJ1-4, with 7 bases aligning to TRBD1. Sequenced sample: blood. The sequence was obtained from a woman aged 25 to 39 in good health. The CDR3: CASSPRQGNEKLFF. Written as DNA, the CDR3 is TGTGCCAGCTCACCACGACAGGGAAATGAAAAACTGTTTTTT.